This TCR beta chain was recovered during a study of cytomegalovirus exposure and HLA in healthy donors. Findings of the study overall: The later analysis indicated that the majority of CMV-associated TCR beta chains appeared HLA-restricted. The HLA-A and HLA-B alleles of most subjects were reportedly predicted accurately from TCR beta sequences. The CMV antigen specificity of a few CMV-associated chains was confirmed through in vitro analysis. A previous analysis found most TCR beta V segments productive roughly 87% or roughly 30% of the time.

This PCR relied on a set of 60 Vbeta primers and 13 Jbeta primers. Only in-frame clones appear in the TCRdb table, and some are missing; sequencing was by immunoSEQ multiplex PCR. Of roughly 160,000 clones in the sample, approximately 76% were seen once. This clone has just a few counts. Its antigen is undetermined. The CDR3 is 15 amino acids. In germline, CDR1 is LNHDA, CDR2 SQIVND (reference sequence). V lost 8 bases and J 0 bases, leaving 14 bases between the germline ends. Sequencing was done on a sample of PBMCs. The chain uses TRBV19 and TRBJ1-5; tentatively, D is TRBD1 (6 bases). The sequence was obtained from a man between 60 and 75 years old in good health and CMV-seronegative. CDR3 sequence: CASGGGLYSNQPQHF. The CDR3 DNA is TGTGCCAGTGGGGGGGGGCTTTATAGCAATCAGCCCCAGCATTTT.